This T cell receptor (beta chain) emerged from a study of T-cell memory formation after mild COVID-19. One entry per CDR3 protein results from TCRdb running MiXCR on the 5' RACE reads. Altogether 250,000 to 400,000 distinct CDR3 sequences are present, roughly an eighth being singletons, with the ten largest covering roughly 23%. Deletions cut 3 bases from V and 4 bases from J, with 9 bases between. Germline assignment: CDR1 SGHVS and CDR2 FQNEAQ. The CDR3 runs 13 residues. V and J are TRBV7-8 and TRBJ1-1; D is possibly TRBD1 (5 bases). The sequence came from a man in his late teens or twenties who had mild COVID-19 (a few samples of this study predate the infection). Cell type and time point are not known. What was sequenced was PBMCs or a T cell subset sorted from them (not recorded which). CDR3 coding DNA: TGTGCCAGCAGCTTGAGCAGGGCCACTGAAGCTTTCTTT. Its translation: CASSLSRATEAFF. Filled out from reference TRBV7-8 and TRBJ1-1, the complete variable domain reads GAGVSQSPRYKVAKRGQDVALRCDPISGHVSLFWYQQALGQGPEFLTYFQNEAQLDKSGLPSDRFFAERPEGSVSTLKIQRTQQEDSAVYLCASSLSRATEAFFGQGTRLTVV.